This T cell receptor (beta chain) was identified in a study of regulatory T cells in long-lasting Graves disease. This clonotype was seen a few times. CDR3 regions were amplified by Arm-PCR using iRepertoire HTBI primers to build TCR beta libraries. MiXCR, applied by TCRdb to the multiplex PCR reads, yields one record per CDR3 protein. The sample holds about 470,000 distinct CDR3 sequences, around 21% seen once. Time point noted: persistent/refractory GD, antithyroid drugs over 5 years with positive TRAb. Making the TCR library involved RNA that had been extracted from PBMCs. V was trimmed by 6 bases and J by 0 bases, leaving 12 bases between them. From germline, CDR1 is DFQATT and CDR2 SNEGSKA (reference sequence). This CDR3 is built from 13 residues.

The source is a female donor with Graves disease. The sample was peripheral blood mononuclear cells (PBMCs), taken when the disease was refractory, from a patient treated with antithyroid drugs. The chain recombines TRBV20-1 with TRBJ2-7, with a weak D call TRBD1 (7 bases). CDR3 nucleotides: TGCAGTGCGACAGGGAGGTTCTCCTACGAGCAGTACTTC. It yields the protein CSATGRFSYEQYF.